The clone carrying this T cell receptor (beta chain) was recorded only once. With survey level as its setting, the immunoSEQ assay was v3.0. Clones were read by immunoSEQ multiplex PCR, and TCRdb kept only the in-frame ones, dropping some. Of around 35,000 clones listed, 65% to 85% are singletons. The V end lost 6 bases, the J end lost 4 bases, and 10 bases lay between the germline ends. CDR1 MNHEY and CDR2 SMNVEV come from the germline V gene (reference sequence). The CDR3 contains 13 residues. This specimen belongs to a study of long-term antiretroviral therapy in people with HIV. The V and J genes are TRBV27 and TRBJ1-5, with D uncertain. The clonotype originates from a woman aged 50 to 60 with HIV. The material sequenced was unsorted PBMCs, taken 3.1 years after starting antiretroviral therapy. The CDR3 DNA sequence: TGTGCCAGCAGACCCTTACTAAATCAGCCCCAGCATTTT. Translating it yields CASRPLLNQPQHF.